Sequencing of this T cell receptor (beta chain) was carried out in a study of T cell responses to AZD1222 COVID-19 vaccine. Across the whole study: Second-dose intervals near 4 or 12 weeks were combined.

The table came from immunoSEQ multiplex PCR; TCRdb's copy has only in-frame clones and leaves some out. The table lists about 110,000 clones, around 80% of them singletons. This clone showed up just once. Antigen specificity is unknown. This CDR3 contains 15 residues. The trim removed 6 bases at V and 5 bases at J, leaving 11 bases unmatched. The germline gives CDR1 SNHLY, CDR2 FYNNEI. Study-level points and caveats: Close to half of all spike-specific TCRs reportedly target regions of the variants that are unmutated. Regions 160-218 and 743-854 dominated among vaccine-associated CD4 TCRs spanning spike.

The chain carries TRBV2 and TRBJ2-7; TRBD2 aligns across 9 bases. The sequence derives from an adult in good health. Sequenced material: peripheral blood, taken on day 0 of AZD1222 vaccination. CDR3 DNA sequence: TGTGCCAGCAGCCCCCTGACCGGACTAGCGAACGAGCAGTACTTC. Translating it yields CASSPLTGLANEQYF.